A selection of T cell receptor beta chains follows, all from one sample in a study of shared clonotypes between healthy human individuals. Sequencing used immunoSEQ multiplex PCR; TCRdb keeps in-frame clones, though not all of them. The table shows more than 2,000,000 clones, with about 92% occurring only once. Sequencing was carried out using naive CD4+ T cells sorted from blood. These receptors were obtained from a man aged 18 to 30 in good health. Each CDR3 is given with its conserved first and last residue. A D gene is named only where the DNA matches it firmly. Expanded clones get a size class; other rows say once, few or many, or leave the size out.

j_call v_call d_call clone_size cdr3_aa cdr3_nt
TRBJ2-1 TRBV10-2 . . CASSEPYGTRPYEQFF TGCGCCAGCAGTGAGCCTTACGGGACCCGACCATATGAGCAGTTCTTC
TRBJ2-1 TRBV7-9 . once CASSQPMAVKQFF TGTGCCAGCAGCCAACCTATGGCTGTTAAGCAGTTCTTC
TRBJ2-7 TRBV27 TRBD2 . CASRSEREKIYEQYF TGTGCCAGCAGGTCCGAGCGGGAGAAAATTTACGAGCAGTACTTC
TRBJ2-7 TRBV5-1 TRBD2 . CASSLDAGGPVQYF TGCGCCAGCAGCTTGGATGCGGGAGGGCCGGTGCAGTACTTC
TRBJ1-6 TRBV11-2 TRBD1 . CASSLGQGTSPLHF TGTGCCAGCAGCTTAGGACAGGGGACTTCACCCCTCCACTTT
TRBJ2-5 TRBV18 . once CASSPGTTQETQYF TGTGCCAGCTCACCGGGGACAACACAAGAGACCCAGTACTTC
TRBJ1-5 TRBV18 . few CASSPPGRGQPQHF TGTGCCAGCTCACCACCGGGGCGAGGGCAGCCCCAGCATTTT
TRBJ2-3 TRBV19 TRBD2 . CASSPTNRGGSTDTQYF TGTGCCAGTAGCCCCACGAACCGGGGAGGGTCCACAGATACGCAGTATTTT
TRBJ2-1 TRBV5-1 . . CASSDSLNYEQFF TGCGCCAGCAGCGACTCCCTCAACTATGAGCAGTTCTTC
TRBJ1-4 TRBV5-1 TRBD1 . CASSFGQDRANEKLFF TGCGCCAGCAGCTTCGGACAGGATCGTGCTAATGAAAAACTGTTTTTT
TRBJ2-5 TRBV5-1 TRBD1 once CASSTTGTGWEETQYF TGCGCCAGCAGCACAACCGGGACAGGGTGGGAAGAGACCCAGTACTTC
TRBJ1-3 TRBV5-1 . . CASSPTDSGNTIYF TGCGCCAGCAGCCCAACCGACTCTGGAAACACCATATATTTT
TRBJ2-7 TRBV6-5 . . CASSRGRGVDEQYF TGTGCCAGCAGTAGGGGGAGAGGCGTCGACGAGCAGTACTTC
TRBJ1-1 TRBV4-1 TRBD1 . CASSQMTGVTEAFF TGCGCCAGCAGCCAAATGACAGGGGTCACTGAAGCTTTCTTT
TRBJ2-2 TRBV7-6 TRBD2 . CASTIQDGTSYTGELFF TGTGCCAGCACCATCCAAGACGGGACTAGTTACACCGGGGAGCTGTTTTTT
TRBJ2-7 TRBV30 TRBD1 . CAWSPDREYEQYF TGTGCCTGGAGTCCGGACAGGGAATACGAGCAGTACTTC
TRBJ2-7 TRBV7-9 TRBD1 . CASSLAGTGRNYEQYF TGTGCCAGCAGCTTAGCGGGGACAGGGAGGAACTACGAGCAGTACTTC
TRBJ2-3 TRBV10-3 TRBD2 . CAISEGTSGAAQYF TGTGCCATCAGTGAAGGGACTAGCGGGGCTGCGCAGTATTTT
TRBJ2-7 TRBV5-1 TRBD2 . CASSFAGAGGTYEQYF TGCGCCAGCAGCTTCGCTGGAGCGGGGGGAACCTACGAGCAGTACTTC
TRBJ2-1 TRBV6-5 . . CASSRRGGEQFF TGTGCCAGCAGCCGACGCGGTGGTGAGCAGTTCTTC
TRBJ2-2 TRBV30 . once CAWSYNYNTGELFF TGTGCCTGGAGTTATAACTACAACACCGGGGAGCTGTTTTTT
TRBJ2-3 TRBV5-5 . . CASSWGATDTQYF TGTGCCAGCAGTTGGGGGGCCACAGATACGCAGTATTTT
TRBJ2-7 TRBV6-5 . . CATRVGDVSSYEQYF TGTGCCACCCGGGTAGGCGACGTTAGCTCCTACGAGCAGTACTTC
TRBJ2-7 TRBV5-6 TRBD2 . CASSWGGPPYEQYF TGTGCCAGCAGCTGGGGGGGACCACCCTACGAGCAGTACTTC
TRBJ2-3 TRBV9 . . CASSVAHGAVTDTQYF TGTGCCAGCAGCGTAGCTCATGGCGCCGTCACAGATACGCAGTATTTT
TRBJ2-5 TRBV6-5 TRBD2 . CASSSLAEETQYF TGTGCCAGCAGTTCACTAGCGGAGGAGACCCAGTACTTC
TRBJ1-2 TRBV6-5 . . CASRQGPSQGGYTF TGTGCCAGCAGACAGGGACCTTCCCAAGGTGGCTACACCTTC
TRBJ2-7 TRBV11-2 . . CASTQAIGWGDSYEQYF TGTGCCAGCACGCAGGCCATCGGGTGGGGCGACTCTTACGAGCAGTACTTC
TRBJ2-3 TRBV27 TRBD2 . CASTGGRAADTQYF TGTGCCAGCACAGGCGGGAGGGCGGCAGATACGCAGTATTTT
TRBJ2-3 TRBV9 TRBD2 . CASSPLAGASTDTQYF TGTGCCAGCAGTCCACTAGCGGGAGCCTCCACAGATACGCAGTATTTT
TRBJ2-1 TRBV5-4 TRBD2 . CASRLAGGSYNEQFF TGTGCCAGCAGGCTAGCGGGGGGCTCCTACAATGAGCAGTTCTTC
TRBJ2-6 TRBV5-5 . . CASSLLDSSGANVLTF TGTGCCAGCAGCTTGCTGGACAGCTCTGGGGCCAACGTCCTGACTTTC
TRBJ2-3 TRBV18 . . CASSPIGPTDTQYF TGTGCCAGCTCACCAATAGGACCCACAGATACGCAGTATTTT
TRBJ1-1 TRBV27 . . CASRAQGRGSEAFF TGTGCCAGCAGGGCACAGGGAAGAGGTTCTGAAGCTTTCTTT
TRBJ2-2 TRBV4-1 TRBD2 . CASSQVGGTGELFF TGCGCCAGCAGCCAAGTGGGAGGGACCGGGGAGCTGTTTTTT
TRBJ2-1 TRBV6-1 . . CASTRELVQFF TGTGCCAGCACCCGTGAGTTGGTGCAGTTCTTC
TRBJ2-2 TRBV30 TRBD2 . CAWSVSRTSDLTGELFF TGTGCCTGGAGTGTTTCGAGGACTAGCGATTTGACCGGGGAGCTGTTTTTT
TRBJ2-7 TRBV5-6 . . CASSSPGQGADEQYF TGTGCCAGCAGCAGCCCGGGACAAGGGGCGGACGAGCAGTACTTC
TRBJ2-7 TRBV5-4 TRBD2 . CASSVWTSGVYEQYF TGTGCCAGCAGCGTTTGGACTAGCGGTGTATACGAGCAGTACTTC
TRBJ2-2 TRBV6-1 . once CASGQGGLVGELFF TGTGCCAGCGGTCAGGGGGGGCTAGTCGGGGAGCTGTTTTTT
TRBJ2-3 TRBV7-9 TRBD2 . CASRLGGSGTDTQYF TGTGCCAGCAGACTCGGGGGGAGCGGAACAGATACGCAGTATTTT
TRBJ2-1 TRBV28 TRBD2 . CASSTGLAGGNEQFF TGTGCCAGCAGTACGGGACTAGCGGGGGGCAATGAGCAGTTCTTC
TRBJ2-5 TRBV5-1 TRBD1 . CASRAGGGETQYF TGCGCCAGCAGGGCAGGGGGCGGGGAGACCCAGTACTTC
TRBJ1-2 TRBV4-2 . . CASSQDIGPYGYTF TGTGCCAGCAGCCAAGATATCGGGCCCTATGGCTACACCTTC
TRBJ1-1 TRBV5-1 . . CASSPLGQTEAFF TGCGCCAGCAGCCCCCTAGGACAGACTGAAGCTTTCTTT
TRBJ2-7 TRBV6-5 TRBD1 . CASSYSSAGGYEQYF TGTGCCAGCAGTTACTCATCGGCAGGGGGTTACGAGCAGTACTTC
TRBJ2-3 TRBV19 . . CASKRLILSTDTQYF TGTGCCAGTAAAAGGCTCATCCTAAGCACAGATACGCAGTATTTT
TRBJ2-3 TRBV2 TRBD1 . CASSGDRATDTQYF TGTGCCAGCTCGGGGGACAGGGCCACAGATACGCAGTATTTT